This entry is about one TCR beta chain. Its antigen is not identified. Antigen-specific CD4+ T cells expanded by the ViraFEST assay with viral peptide pools were then sequenced. Researchers isolated CD4+ T cells once 9 to 11 days of culture had elapsed. Subjects were given two BNT162b2 or mRNA-1273 vaccine doses. Cultures had half their medium replaced with IL-2 medium on days 3 and 7. This entry comes from a study of vaccination effects on CD4 cells after COVID-19. Findings and limits, study-wide: Long after vaccination, the clones induced by infection and by vaccine shrank markedly in size.

Generated by immunoSEQ multiplex PCR, the TCRdb table keeps only in-frame clones and is missing some. The table lists tens of thousands of clones, about 80% of them singletons. The sequence was collected from a human donor who received a COVID-19 vaccine. This sample comprised CD4+ T cells from PBMCs cultured with HCoV-229E spike peptides, obtained after COVID-19 vaccination.

The CDR3 DNA reads as TGTGCCAGCACCGGGATGGACCGGGTGACTGAAGCTTTCTTT. Translating it yields CASTGMDRVTEAFF. The chain recombines TRBV2 with TRBJ1-1; D ambiguous. The CDR3 consists of 14 residues. Germline CDR1 SNHLY, CDR2 FYNNEI. Between the trimmed V and J ends, which lost 7 bases and 5 bases, there was a span of 17 bases.